The clone carrying this TCR beta chain has only one observation. Its target is not known. Naive CD8 cells were CD45RO-negative, positively selected for CCR7, excluding terminally differentiated effector memory CD45RA+ cells. This sample stems from a study of shared clonotypes between healthy human individuals. For the study at large: Per donor, three plates held CD4 naive cells, three held CD4 memory, two held CD8 naive and one held CD8 memory. Study-wide results and caveats: The study generally estimated greater richness for naive than memory subsets.

TCRdb's copy holds only in-frame clones and misses some; the assay was immunoSEQ multiplex PCR. The repertoire includes roughly 2.1 million clones, more than 85% of them detected once, and under 2% sits in the top ten. Germline V gives CDR1 MNHEY, CDR2 SMNVEV (reference sequence). The CDR3 sequence is 12 residues long. The germline V and J ends were trimmed by 3 bases and 9 bases, with 9 bases remaining between them. This chain connects TRBV27 to TRBJ2-1; the D is unclear. The receptor was derived from a man younger than 35 in good health. Some clones in this sample may be carry-over from other donors' samples. Material for sequencing was naive CD8+ T cells from PBMCs. CDR3 coding DNA: TGTGCCAGCAGTTTTCTAACGGGTGAGCAGTTCTTC. Protein sequence: CASSFLTGEQFF.